This T cell receptor beta chain appears in the sequencing data of a study of CD8+ T cells in alopecia areata. The wider study: Treated individuals took tofacitinib by mouth, 5 to 10 mg twice daily. Whole-study findings and limits: Mice showed TCR sharing more clearly than patients did, possibly owing to HLA. Lesional scalp, especially alopecia totalis/universalis, showed higher clonality than normal scalp.

Comment on this clone: Its specificity is unknown.

Investigators sorted PBMCs to obtain both CD4+ and CD8+ T cells. This CDR3 has 12 residues. With 0 bases removed from V and 7 bases from J, the gap between germline ends came to 10 bases. Germline V gene lookup returns CDR1 GTSNPN and CDR2 SVGIG (reference sequence). cDNA prepared by RNA extraction and subsequent reverse transcription served as the template for sequencing. Clones were sequenced by immunoSEQ multiplex PCR, and TCRdb holds only the in-frame ones, with some missing. The sample comprises about 170,000 clones, 65% to 75% of which are singletons, and 9.5% to 12% rests with the top ten. The V call is TRBV30, the J call TRBJ2-7; perhaps TRBD1 as D (6 bases). Sequencing used CD8+ T cells sorted from blood, obtained at week 0. The clonotype originates from a human donor with alopecia areata. CDR3: CAWSVGGMEQYF. The CDR3 region has the DNA TGTGCCTGGAGTGTAGGGGGTATGGAGCAGTACTTC.